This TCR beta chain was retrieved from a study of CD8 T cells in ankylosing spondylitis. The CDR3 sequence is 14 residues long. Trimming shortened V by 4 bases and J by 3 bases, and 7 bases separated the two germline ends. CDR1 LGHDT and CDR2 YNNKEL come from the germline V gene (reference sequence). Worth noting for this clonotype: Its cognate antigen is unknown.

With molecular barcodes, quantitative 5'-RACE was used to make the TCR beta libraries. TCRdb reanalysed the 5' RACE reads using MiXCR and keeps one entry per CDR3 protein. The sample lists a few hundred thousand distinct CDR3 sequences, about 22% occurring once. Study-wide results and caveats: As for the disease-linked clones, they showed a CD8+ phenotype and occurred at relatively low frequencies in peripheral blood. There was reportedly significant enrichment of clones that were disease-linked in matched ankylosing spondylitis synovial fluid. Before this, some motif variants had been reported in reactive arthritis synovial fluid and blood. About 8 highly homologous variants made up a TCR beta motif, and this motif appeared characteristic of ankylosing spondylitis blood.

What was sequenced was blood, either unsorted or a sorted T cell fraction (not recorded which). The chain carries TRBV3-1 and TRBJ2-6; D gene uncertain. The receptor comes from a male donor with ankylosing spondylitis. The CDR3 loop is CASSLRVGANVLTF. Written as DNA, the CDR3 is TGTGCCAGCAGCCTCCGTGTTGGGGCCAACGTCCTGACTTTC.